Included here is one T cell receptor beta chain sequence, with context. Here immunoSEQ multiplex PCR was the method, and the copy in TCRdb shows in-frame clones only, minus some. The sample carries about 49,000 clones, around 89% recorded once. The source of the sample is a study of T cell changes during pregnancy in multiple sclerosis. The sample consisted of peripheral blood, taken after pregnancy. This sequence was found in a female donor in good health, enrolled as a control in a pregnancy study.

CDR3 amino acids: CASSLVLAGVDEQFF. The CDR3, as DNA: TGTGCCAGCAGCTTAGTACTAGCGGGGGTGGATGAGCAGTTCTTC. The chain employs TRBV11-3 and TRBJ2-1, with TRBD2 identical over 11 bases. Germline-derived CDR1 and CDR2 are SGHNT and YENEEA. This CDR3 is built from 15 residues. The trim removed 1 base at V and 8 bases at J, leaving 4 bases unmatched.